Listed below are T cell receptor beta chains from one sample, sequenced in a study of cytomegalovirus exposure and HLA in healthy donors. Sequenced by immunoSEQ multiplex PCR; TCRdb stores in-frame clones only, minus some. The sample holds more than 85,000 clones; over 80% are singletons and the top ten take about 6.9%. Sample: PBMCs. The origin of the receptors is a young man in good health and CMV-seropositive. The CDR3 runs from the conserved cysteine through the conserved F or W. The D gene is left open where the match is weak.

d_call	v_call	j_call	cdr3_aa
.	TRBV2	TRBJ2-2	CASSEVGGWGGELFF
TRBD1	TRBV5-6	TRBJ1-1	CASGRGQTNTEAFF
.	TRBV5-1	TRBJ1-1	CASSPRTENTEAFF
TRBD1	TRBV5-1	TRBJ2-1	CASSPGQGGINEQFF
.	TRBV6-1	TRBJ2-7	CASSGYYREEQYF
TRBD1	TRBV19	TRBJ1-2	CASISPRQGPSNYGYTF
TRBD2	TRBV5-1	TRBJ2-1	CASSREGGKYNEQFF
.	TRBV9	TRBJ1-1	CASSVVPLDLPGAFF
.	TRBV27	TRBJ2-2	CASRVFTHTTGELFF
TRBD1	TRBV15	TRBJ2-7	CATSRDRGPFEQYF
.	TRBV10-3	TRBJ2-7	CAISPGVSYGQYF
.	TRBV6-6	TRBJ2-5	CASSYDSWETQYF
TRBD1	TRBV7-8	TRBJ2-7	CASSGPGGYYEQYF
TRBD1	TRBV19	TRBJ1-1	CATLTGVNTEAFF
.	TRBV2	TRBJ1-1	CATRSTSMNTEAFF
TRBD2	TRBV30	TRBJ2-1	CAWSPGTSFYEQFF
TRBD1	TRBV10-2	TRBJ1-1	CASRDRTGNTEAFF
TRBD1	TRBV19	TRBJ1-2	CASSAYEGTGLKGYTF
.	TRBV5-1	TRBJ2-5	CASSLMRGFQETQYF
TRBD1	TRBV14	TRBJ1-1	CASSRDRGIQGTEAFF
.	TRBV7-3	TRBJ1-1	CASSVQPNTEAFF
.	TRBV6-1	TRBJ1-1	CASLRDSWAEAFF
.	TRBV5-1	TRBJ1-2	CASSPGQSNYGYTF
TRBD2	TRBV9	TRBJ2-7	CASSAGGNSYEQYF
TRBD1	TRBV5-1	TRBJ1-3	CASSLGQGFDGNTIYF
.	TRBV4-1	TRBJ2-3	CASATQGLADTQYF
TRBD2	TRBV4-1	TRBJ2-7	CASSHESGLALYEQYF
TRBD2	TRBV18	TRBJ2-3	CASSISGGPDTQYF
.	TRBV7-9	TRBJ1-2	CASSLRAGGGNYGYTF
.	TRBV2	TRBJ2-1	CASSEAWWDFYNEQFF
.	TRBV5-4	TRBJ1-6	CASKDMTSGNSPLHF
.	TRBV5-6	TRBJ1-5	CASSYYRANQPQHF
TRBD1	TRBV5-4	TRBJ2-3	CASSSRYRGDTQYF
.	TRBV7-9	TRBJ1-6	CASRESGGNSPLHF
.	TRBV4-1	TRBJ1-4	CASSQDRGVGEKLFF
.	TRBV4-2	TRBJ1-4	CASSQDTRVNEKLFF
.	TRBV12-5	TRBJ1-5	CASVGGGNFGNQPQHF
.	TRBV2	TRBJ1-1	CASRDAGNTEAFF
.	TRBV15	TRBJ1-2	CATSKGGGGNYGYTF
TRBD1	TRBV18	TRBJ2-7	CASSLYPGTEIDEQYF
.	TRBV5-4	TRBJ1-1	CASSLGDTVGEAFF
.	TRBV5-4	TRBJ2-5	CASSLAGNQETQYF
TRBD2	TRBV2	TRBJ2-5	CASRLAGAEGETQYF
.	TRBV28	TRBJ2-7	CASSPYHGSSYEQYF
TRBD1	TRBV5-1	TRBJ1-1	CASSSHQGQAFEAFF
.	TRBV5-4	TRBJ1-5	CASLRGGEDQPQHF
.	TRBV7-9	TRBJ1-2	CASSTPPTDYGYTF
.	TRBV5-5	TRBJ2-1	CASSLWDRGDYNEQFF